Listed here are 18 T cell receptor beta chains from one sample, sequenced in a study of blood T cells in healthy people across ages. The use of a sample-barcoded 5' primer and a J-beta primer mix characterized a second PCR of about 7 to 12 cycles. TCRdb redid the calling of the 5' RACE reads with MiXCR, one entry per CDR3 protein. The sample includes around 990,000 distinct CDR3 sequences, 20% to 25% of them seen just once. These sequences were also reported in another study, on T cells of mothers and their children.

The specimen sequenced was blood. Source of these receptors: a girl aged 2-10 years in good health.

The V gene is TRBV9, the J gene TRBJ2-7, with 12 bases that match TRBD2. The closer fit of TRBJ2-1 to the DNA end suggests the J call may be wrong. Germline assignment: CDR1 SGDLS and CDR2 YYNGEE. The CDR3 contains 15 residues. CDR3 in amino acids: CASSVDTSGRNEQFF. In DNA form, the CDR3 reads TGTGCCAGCAGCGTAGACACTAGCGGGAGGAATGAGCAGTTCTTC.

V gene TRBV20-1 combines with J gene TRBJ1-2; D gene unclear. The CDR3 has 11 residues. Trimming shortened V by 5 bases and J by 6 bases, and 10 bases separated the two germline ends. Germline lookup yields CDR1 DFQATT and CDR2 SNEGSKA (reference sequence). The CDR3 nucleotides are TGCAGTGCTTTGGGCCTCGATGGCTACACCTTC. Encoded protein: CSALGLDGYTF.

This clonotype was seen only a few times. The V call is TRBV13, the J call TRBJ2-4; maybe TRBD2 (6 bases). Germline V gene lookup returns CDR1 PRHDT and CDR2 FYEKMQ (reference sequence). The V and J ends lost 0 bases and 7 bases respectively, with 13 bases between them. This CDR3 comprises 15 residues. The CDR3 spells CASSLGPGVLNIQYF. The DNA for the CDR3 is TGTGCCAGCAGCTTAGGCCCGGGGGTTTTGAACATTCAGTACTTC.

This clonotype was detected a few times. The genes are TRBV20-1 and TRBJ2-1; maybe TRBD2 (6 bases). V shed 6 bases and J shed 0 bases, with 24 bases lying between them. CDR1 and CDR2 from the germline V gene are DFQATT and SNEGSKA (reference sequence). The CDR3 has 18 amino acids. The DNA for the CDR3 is TGCAGTGCCACCTCAAGGGACTCCCCATCCAGCTCCTACAATGAGCAGTTCTTC. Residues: CSATSRDSPSSSYNEQFF.

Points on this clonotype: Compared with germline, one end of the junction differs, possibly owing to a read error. CDR3 sequence (DNA): TGTGCCAGCAGCCAAGACCATACCCTGCCCTTGGAGATCCAGTACTTC. Its protein is CASSQDHTLPLEIQYF. The chain links TRBV14 to TRBJ2-1; D not certain. The DNA end is more similar to TRBJ2-5, so the J call may be wrong. There are 16 residues in the CDR3. The germline gives CDR1 SGHDN, CDR2 FVKESK.

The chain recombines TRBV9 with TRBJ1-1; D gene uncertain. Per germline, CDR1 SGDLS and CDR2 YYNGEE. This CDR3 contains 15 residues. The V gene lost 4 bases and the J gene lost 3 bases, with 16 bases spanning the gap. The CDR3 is CASSPSPWSDTEAFF. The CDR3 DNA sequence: TGTGCCAGCAGCCCCTCCCCATGGTCGGACACTGAAGCTTTCTTT.

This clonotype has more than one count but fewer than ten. The CDR3 loop reads CASSWSSGGRKETQYF. DNA for the CDR3: TGTGCCAGCAGCTGGTCTAGCGGGGGAAGGAAAGAGACCCAGTACTTC. The chain couples TRBV6-2 or TRBV6-3 to TRBJ2-5; 10 bases align to TRBD2. The CDR3 sequence is 16 residues long. The V segment lost 6 bases and the J segment 3 bases; nucleotides outside the gene matches: 10. Germline CDR1 is MNHEY and CDR2 is SVGEGT.

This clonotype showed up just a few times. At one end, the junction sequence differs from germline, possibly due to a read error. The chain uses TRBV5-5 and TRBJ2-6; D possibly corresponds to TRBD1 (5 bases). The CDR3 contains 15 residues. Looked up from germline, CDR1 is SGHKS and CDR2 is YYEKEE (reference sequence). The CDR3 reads CASSLVDSGASVLTF. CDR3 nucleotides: TGTGCCAGCAGCTTAGTTGATTCTGGGGCCAGCGTCCTGACTTTC.

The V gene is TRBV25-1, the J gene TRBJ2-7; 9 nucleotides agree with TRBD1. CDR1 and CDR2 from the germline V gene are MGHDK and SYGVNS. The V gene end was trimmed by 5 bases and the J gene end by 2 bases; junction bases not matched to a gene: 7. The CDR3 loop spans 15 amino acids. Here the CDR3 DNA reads TGTGCCAGCAGTCTCCGGACAGGGGCTACCTACGAGCAGTACTTC. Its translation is CASSLRTGATYEQYF.

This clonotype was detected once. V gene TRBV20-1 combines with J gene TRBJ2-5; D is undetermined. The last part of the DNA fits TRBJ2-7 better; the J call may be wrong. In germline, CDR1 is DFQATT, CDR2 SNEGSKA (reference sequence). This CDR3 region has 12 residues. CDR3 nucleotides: TGCAGTGCTAGTCTTGTCTCCTACGAGCAGTACTTC. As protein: CSASLVSYEQYF.

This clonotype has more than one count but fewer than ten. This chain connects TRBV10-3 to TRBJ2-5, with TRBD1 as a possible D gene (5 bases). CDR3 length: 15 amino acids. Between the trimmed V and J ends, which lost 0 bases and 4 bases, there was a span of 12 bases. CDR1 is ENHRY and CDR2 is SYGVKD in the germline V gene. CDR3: CAISESIRQGETQYF. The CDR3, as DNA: TGTGCCATCAGTGAGTCGATTCGCCAGGGAGAGACCCAGTACTTC.

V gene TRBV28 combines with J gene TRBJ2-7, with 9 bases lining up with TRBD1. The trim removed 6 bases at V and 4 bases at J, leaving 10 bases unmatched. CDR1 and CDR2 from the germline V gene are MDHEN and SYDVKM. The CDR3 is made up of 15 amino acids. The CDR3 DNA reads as TGTGCCAGCAGAGATACAGGGGGCAGTTCGTACGAGCAGTACTTC. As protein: CASRDTGGSSYEQYF.

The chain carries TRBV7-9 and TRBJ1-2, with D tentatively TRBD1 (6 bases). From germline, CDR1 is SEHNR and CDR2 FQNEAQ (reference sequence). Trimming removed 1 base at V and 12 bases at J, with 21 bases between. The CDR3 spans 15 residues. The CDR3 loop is CASSLVLRGAPRDTF. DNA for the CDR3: TGTGCCAGCAGCTTAGTCCTTCGGGGGGCTCCCAGAGACACCTTC.

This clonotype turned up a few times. The CDR3 DNA reads as TGTGCCAGCAGCTTAGTACGCGGGTTGGTTGATGAGCAGTTCTTC. It codes for CASSLVRGLVDEQFF. The V and J genes are TRBV7-9 and TRBJ2-1; weak D call: TRBD2 (5 bases). Germline CDR1 reads SEHNR; CDR2 reads FQNEAQ (reference sequence). V was clipped by 1 base and J by 8 bases, with 15 bases between them. There are 15 residues in the CDR3.

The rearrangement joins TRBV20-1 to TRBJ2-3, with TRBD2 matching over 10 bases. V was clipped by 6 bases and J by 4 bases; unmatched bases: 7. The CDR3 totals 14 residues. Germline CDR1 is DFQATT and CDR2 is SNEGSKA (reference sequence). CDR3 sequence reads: CSAQAGGFADTQYF. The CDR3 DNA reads TGCAGTGCCCAAGCGGGGGGGTTCGCAGATACGCAGTATTTT.

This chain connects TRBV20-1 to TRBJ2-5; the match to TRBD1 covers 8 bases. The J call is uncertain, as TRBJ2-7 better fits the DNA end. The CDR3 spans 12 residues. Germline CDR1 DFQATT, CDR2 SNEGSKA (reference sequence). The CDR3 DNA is TGCAGTGCTAAGGGACAGGCCTACGAGCAGTACTTC. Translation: CSAKGQAYEQYF.

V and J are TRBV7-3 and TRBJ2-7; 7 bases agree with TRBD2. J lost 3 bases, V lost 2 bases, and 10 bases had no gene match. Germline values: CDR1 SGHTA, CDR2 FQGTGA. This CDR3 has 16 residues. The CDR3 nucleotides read TGTGCCAGCAGCTTAGGTAGTTACGGGGAGGGCTACGAGCAGTACTTC. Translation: CASSLGSYGEGYEQYF.

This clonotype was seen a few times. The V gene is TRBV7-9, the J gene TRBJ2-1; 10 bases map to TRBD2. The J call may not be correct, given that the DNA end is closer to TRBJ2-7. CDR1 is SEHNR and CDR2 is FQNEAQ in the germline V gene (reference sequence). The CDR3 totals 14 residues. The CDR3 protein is CASTTSGIRYEQYF. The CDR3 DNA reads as TGTGCCAGCACTACTAGCGGGATAAGGTACGAGCAGTACTTC.